Reported below is one T cell receptor (beta chain). Antigen: not known. The data were taken from a study of PD-L1 blockade in urothelial cancer. Overall study: Atezolizumab (1,200 mg intravenously every 3 weeks) began in 2014 for patients. Prior chemotherapy ranged from 0 to 3 regimens per patient.

The table came from immunoSEQ multiplex PCR; TCRdb's copy has only in-frame clones and leaves some out. The data contain under 25,000 clones, about 90% of them singletons. Trimming at V came to 3 bases and at J to 4 bases, leaving 10 bases not matched to a gene. Per the germline V gene, CDR1 is SGDLS and CDR2 is YYNGEE. CDR3 length: 16 residues. Notes on the study in general: Pretreatment blood TCR clonality under the median forecast improved survival.

The time point: peripheral blood 6 weeks after treatment start. The sequencing here drew on PBMCs, taken around atezolizumab (anti-PD-L1) treatment. The chain joins TRBV9 to TRBJ2-3; 8 bases are a match to TRBD1. The sequence came from a woman aged 60 to 75 with urothelial cancer. As DNA, the CDR3 is TGTGCCAGCAGCGCGAACCGGGGACAGGCAGCAGATACGCAGTATTTT. It translates to CASSANRGQAADTQYF.